This TCR beta chain was found in a study of shared clonotypes between healthy human individuals. Study information: A couple of women and three men aged 18 to 49 made up the donors. Per donor, CD8 memory used one plate, CD8 naive used two, CD4 memory used three and CD4 naive used three.

The CDR3 runs to 14 residues. V lost 2 bases, J lost 5 bases, and 12 bases lay in between. Germline V lookup: CDR1 SGHAT, CDR2 FQNNGV. Sequencing was at deep level. Source study methods: Filtering differed, since immunoSEQ gave only junction sequences and no quality scores. Profiled with immunoSEQ multiplex PCR; TCRdb holds only in-frame clones, not every one. The V and J calls and clone size were taken over from that table, and D and trimming were inferred from the DNA. Among 1 million to 1.2 million clones, roughly 80% were seen once, and the ten largest hold about 0.94%. The source is a man younger than 35 in good health. Some clones in this sample may be carry-over from other donors' samples. The chain combines TRBV11-2 with TRBJ2-5; D remains unclear. Sequenced material: memory CD4+ T cells from PBMCs. Subset: CD45RA-negative fraction. The CDR3 loop reads CASSLSVPLETQYF. The CDR3 coding sequence is TGTGCCAGCAGCTTAAGTGTACCCTTGGAGACCCAGTACTTC.